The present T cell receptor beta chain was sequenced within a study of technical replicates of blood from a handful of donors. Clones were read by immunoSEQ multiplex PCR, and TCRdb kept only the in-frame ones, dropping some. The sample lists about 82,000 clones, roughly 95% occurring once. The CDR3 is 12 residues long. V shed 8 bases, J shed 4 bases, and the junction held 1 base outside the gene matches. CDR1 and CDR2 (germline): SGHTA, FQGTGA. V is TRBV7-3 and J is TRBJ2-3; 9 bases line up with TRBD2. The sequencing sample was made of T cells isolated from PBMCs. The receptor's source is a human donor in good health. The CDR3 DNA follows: TGTGCCAGCGGGACTAGCCCAGATACGCAGTATTTT. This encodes CASGTSPDTQYF.